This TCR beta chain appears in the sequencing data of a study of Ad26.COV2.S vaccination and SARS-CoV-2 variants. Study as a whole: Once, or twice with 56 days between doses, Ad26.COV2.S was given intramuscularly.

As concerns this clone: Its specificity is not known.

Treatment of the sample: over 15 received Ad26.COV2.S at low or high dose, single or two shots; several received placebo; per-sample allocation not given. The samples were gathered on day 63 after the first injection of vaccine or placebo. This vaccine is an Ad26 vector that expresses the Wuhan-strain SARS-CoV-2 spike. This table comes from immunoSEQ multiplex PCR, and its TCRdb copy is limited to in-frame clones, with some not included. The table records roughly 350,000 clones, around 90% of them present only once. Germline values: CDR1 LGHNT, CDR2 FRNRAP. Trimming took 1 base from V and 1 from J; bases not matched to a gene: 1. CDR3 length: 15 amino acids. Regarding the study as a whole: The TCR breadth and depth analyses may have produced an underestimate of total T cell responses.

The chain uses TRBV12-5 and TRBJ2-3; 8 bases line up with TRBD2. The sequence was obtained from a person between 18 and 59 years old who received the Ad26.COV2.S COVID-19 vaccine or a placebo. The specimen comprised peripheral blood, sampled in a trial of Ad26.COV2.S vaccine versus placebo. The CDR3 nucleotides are TGTGCTAGTGGTTTGGCCGGGGGGGGCACAGATACGCAGTATTTT. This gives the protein CASGLAGGGTDTQYF.